The clone carrying this T cell receptor beta chain was counted many times. This sample was included in a study of T cells in Graves' hyperthyroidism and ophthalmopathy. Amplified TCR beta CDR3 regions came from RNA transcripts. The HTBI primer set was used in a first-round RT-PCR of the TCR CDR3. TCRdb ran MiXCR on the multiplex PCR reads and lists one entry per CDR3 protein. The data contain some 600,000 distinct CDR3 sequences, approximately 15% of them singletons. This CDR3 spans 13 amino acids. V gave up 3 bases and J gave up 8 bases, with 13 bases separating them. The gene calls are TRBV12-3 or TRBV12-4 and TRBJ1-2, with D possibly matching TRBD1 (5 bases). The TCR comes from a woman in her twenties or thirties with Graves' hyperthyroidism that later progressed to Graves' ophthalmopathy. Sequencing input: blood. The CDR3 loop reads CASSFQGSSGYTF. The CDR3 DNA reads TGTGCCAGCAGTTTCCAGGGAAGTAGCGGCTACACCTTC.